Sequencing of this TCR beta chain was carried out in a study of a mutant IDH1 vaccine in newly diagnosed glioma. Overall study: Most had both radiotherapy and temozolomide beforehand; others had only one.

Comments on this clone: Its antigen is undetermined.

This CDR3 comprises 15 residues. V was trimmed by 6 bases and J by 4 bases, leaving 15 bases between them. The germline V gene encodes CDR1 MNHEY and CDR2 SVGAGI. Some clones are missing from TCRdb's copy, which holds only in-frame ones; the method was immunoSEQ multiplex PCR. The sample has 35,000 to 55,000 clones; 70% to 85% are singletons. Time point given: week 23, last vaccination. One vaccine dose held 300 ug of mutant IDH1 20-mer peptide and came with topical imiquimod. The receptor's source is a woman aged 18-29 years with glioma. Some clones in this sample may be carry-over from other donors' samples. The rearrangement joins TRBV6-5 to TRBJ2-2; D gene unclear. Sample: PBMCs, taken from a glioma patient whose treatment included an IDH1 peptide vaccine. CDR3 nucleotide sequence: TGTGCCAGCAGCATTGGGGTGCGGAGCACCGGGGAGCTGTTTTTT. This gives the protein CASSIGVRSTGELFF.